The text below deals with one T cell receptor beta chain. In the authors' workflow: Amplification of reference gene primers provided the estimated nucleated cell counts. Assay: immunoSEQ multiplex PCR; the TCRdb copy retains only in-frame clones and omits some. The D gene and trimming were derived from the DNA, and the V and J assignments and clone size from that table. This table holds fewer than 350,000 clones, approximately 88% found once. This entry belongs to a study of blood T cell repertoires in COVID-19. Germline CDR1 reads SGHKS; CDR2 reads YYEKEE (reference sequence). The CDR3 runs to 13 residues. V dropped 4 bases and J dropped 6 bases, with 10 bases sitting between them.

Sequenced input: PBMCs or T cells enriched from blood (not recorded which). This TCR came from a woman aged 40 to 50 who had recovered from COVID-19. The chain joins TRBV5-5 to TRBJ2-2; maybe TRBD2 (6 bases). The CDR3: CASSLERAGELFF. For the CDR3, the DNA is TGTGCCAGCAGCCTAGAGCGGGCCGGGGAGCTGTTTTTT.